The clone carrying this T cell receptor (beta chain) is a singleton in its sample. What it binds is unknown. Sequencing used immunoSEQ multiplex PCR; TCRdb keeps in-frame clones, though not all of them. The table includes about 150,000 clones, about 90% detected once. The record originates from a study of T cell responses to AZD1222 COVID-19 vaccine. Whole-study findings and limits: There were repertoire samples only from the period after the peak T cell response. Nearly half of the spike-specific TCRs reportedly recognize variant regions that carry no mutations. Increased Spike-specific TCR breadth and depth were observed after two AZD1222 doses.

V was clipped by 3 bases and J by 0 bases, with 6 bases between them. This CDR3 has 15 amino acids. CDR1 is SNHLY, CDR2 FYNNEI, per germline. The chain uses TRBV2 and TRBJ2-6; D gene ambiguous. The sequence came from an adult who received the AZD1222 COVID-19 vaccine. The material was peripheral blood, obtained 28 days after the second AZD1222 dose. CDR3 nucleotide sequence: TGTGCCAGCAGTGATGACGGCTCTGGGGCCAACGTCCTGACTTTC. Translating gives CASSDDGSGANVLTF.